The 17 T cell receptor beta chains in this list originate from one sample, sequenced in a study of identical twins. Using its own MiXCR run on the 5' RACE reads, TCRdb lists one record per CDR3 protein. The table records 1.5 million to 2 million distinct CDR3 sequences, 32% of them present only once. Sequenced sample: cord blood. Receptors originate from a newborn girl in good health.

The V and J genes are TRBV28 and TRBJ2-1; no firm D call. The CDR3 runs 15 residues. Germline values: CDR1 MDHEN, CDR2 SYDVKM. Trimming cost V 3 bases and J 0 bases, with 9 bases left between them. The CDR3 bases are TGTGCCAGCAGTTTGATGAGGACCTCCTACAATGAGCAGTTCTTC. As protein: CASSLMRTSYNEQFF.

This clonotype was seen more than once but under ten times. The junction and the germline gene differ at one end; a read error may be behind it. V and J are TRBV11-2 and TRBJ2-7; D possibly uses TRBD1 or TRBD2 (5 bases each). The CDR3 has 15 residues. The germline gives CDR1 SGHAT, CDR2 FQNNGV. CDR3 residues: CASSLGTMLSYEQYF. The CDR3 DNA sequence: TGTGCCAGCAGTTTAGGGACGATGCTATCCTACGAGCAGTACTTC.

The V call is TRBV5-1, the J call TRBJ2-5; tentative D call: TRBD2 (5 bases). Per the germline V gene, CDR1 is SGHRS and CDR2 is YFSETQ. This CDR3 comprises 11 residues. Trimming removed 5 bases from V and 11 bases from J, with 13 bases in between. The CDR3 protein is CASRRADEQYF. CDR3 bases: TGCGCCAGCAGGAGGGCAGATGAGCAGTACTTC.

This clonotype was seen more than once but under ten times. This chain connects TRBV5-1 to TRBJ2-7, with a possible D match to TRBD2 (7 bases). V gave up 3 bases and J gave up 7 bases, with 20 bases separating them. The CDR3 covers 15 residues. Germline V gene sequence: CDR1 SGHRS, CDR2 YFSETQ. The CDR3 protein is CASSWARGRPGEQYF. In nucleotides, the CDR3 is TGCGCCAGCAGCTGGGCGCGGGGGCGCCCCGGGGAGCAGTACTTC.

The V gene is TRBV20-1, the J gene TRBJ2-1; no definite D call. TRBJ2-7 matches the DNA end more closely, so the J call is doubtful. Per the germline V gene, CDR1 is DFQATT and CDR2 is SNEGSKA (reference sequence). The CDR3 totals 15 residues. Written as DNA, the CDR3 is TGCAGTGCTAGCCCCTGGGCCAGCTCCTACAATGAGCAGTACTTC. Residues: CSASPWASSYNEQYF.

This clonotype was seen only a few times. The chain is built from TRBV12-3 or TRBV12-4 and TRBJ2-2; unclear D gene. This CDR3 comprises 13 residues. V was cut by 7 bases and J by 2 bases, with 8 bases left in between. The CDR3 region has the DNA TGTGCCAGCACCCTGGGAAACACCGGGGAGCTGTTTTTT. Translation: CASTLGNTGELFF.

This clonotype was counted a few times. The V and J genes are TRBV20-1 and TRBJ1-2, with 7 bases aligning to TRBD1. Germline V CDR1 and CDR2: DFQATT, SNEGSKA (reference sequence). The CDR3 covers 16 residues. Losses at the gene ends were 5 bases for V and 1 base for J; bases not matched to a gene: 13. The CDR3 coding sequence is TGCAGTGCTTCTAAAGCTCCAGGGGGAGTTAACTATGGCTACACCTTC. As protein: CSASKAPGGVNYGYTF.

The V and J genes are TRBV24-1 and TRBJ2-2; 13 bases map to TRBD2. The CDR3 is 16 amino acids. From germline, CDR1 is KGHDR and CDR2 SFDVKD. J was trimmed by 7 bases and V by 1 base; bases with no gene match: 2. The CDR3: CATSDFGLAGVGELFF. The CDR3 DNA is TGTGCCACCAGTGATTTCGGACTAGCGGGAGTCGGGGAGCTGTTTTTT.

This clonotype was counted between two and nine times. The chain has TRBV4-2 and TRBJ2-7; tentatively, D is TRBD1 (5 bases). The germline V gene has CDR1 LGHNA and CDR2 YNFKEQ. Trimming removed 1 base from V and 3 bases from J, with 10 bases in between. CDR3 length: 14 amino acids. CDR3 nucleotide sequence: TGTGCCAGCAGCCAAGTAGGGGTCCACTACGAGCAGTACTTC. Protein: CASSQVGVHYEQYF.

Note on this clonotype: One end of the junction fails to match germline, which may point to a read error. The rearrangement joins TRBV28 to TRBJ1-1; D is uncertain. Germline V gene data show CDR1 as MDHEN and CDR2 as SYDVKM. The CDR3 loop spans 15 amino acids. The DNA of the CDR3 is TGTGCCAGCAGTCCCGGACGGGCGATGAACACTGAGGCTTTCTTT. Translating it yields CASSPGRAMNTEAFF.

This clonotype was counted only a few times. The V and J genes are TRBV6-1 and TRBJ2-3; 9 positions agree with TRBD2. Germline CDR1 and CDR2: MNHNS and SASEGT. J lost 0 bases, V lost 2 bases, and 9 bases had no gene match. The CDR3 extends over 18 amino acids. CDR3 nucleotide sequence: TGTGCCAGCAGTGAAATGAGAGCGGGGGGTCCCAGCACAGATACGCAGTATTTT. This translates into CASSEMRAGGPSTDTQYF.

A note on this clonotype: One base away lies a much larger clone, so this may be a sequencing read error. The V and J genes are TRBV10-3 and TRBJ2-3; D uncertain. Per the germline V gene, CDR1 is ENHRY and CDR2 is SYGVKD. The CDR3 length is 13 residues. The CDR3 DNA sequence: TGTGCCATCAGTGAGGGCAGCACAGATACGCGGTATTTT. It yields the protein CAISEGSTDTRYF.

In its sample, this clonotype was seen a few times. This CDR3 reads CASSYYETQYF. As DNA, the CDR3 is TGTGCCAGCAGTTACTACGAGACCCAGTACTTC. The chain is built from TRBV6-5 and TRBJ2-5; D remains unclear. Between the trimmed V and J ends, which lost 1 base and 5 bases, there was a span of 2 bases. The CDR3 runs 11 residues. The V gene's germline CDR1 is MNHEY and CDR2 SVGAGI.

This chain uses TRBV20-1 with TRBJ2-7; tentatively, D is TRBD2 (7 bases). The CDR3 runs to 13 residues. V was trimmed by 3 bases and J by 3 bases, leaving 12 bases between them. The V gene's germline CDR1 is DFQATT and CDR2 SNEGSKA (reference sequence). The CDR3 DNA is TGCAGTGCTAGCGGGGGGCCGGGCTACGAGCAGTACTTC. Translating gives CSASGGPGYEQYF.

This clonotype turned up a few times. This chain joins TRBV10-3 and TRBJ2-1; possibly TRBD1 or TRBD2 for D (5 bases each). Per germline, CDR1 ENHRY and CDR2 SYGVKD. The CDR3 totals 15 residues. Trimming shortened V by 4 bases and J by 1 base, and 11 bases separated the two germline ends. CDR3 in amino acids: CAISAGRQSYNEQFF. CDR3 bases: TGTGCCATCAGTGCGGGACGGCAATCCTACAATGAGCAGTTCTTC.

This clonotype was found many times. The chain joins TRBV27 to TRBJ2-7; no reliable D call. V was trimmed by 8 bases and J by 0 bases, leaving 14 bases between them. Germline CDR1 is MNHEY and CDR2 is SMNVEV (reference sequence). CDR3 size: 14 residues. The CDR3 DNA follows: TGTGCCAGCGCCCGCCCGTTACCCTCCTACGAGCAGTACTTC. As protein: CASARPLPSYEQYF.

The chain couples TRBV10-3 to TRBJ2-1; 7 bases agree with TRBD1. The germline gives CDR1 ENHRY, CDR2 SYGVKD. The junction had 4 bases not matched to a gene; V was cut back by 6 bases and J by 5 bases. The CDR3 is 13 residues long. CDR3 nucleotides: TGTGCCATCAGGGGACAGTCAAACAATGAGCAGTTCTTC. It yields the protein CAIRGQSNNEQFF.